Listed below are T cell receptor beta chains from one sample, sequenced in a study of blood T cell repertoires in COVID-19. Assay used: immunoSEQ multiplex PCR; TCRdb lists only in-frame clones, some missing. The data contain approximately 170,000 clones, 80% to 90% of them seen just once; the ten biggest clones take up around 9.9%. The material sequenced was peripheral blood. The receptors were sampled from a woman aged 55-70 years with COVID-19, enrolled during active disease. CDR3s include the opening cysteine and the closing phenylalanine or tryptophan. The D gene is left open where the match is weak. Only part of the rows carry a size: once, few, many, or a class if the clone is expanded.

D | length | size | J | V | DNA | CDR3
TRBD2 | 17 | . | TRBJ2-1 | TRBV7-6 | TGTGCCAGCAGCTTAGACGTACCTAGCGGGGGATACAATGAGCAGTTCTTC | CASSLDVPSGGYNEQFF
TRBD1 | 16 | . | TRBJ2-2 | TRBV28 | TGTGCCAGCAGTCCACTGGGACAGGGACGGTCCGGGGAGCTGTTTTTT | CASSPLGQGRSGELFF
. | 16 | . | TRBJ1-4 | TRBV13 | TGTGCCAGCAGTAAGGACCCCGGGGCAACTAATGAAAAACTGTTTTTT | CASSKDPGATNEKLFF
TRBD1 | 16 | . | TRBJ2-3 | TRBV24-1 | TGTGCCACCAGTGATCCTCAGGGGGCCTCCACAGATACGCAGTATTTT | CATSDPQGASTDTQYF
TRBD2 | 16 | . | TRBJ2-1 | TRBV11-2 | TGTGCCAGCAGCTTAGGTACTAGCGGGAGACTTGATGAGCAGTTCTTC | CASSLGTSGRLDEQFF
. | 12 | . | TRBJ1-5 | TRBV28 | TGTGCCAGCAGTTCCCTCCCGGAGCCCCAGCATTTT | CASSSLPEPQHF
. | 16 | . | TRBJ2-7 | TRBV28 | TGTGCCAGCAGTTTGGCCAGGGGGGCGGGAAGTCCCGAGCAGTACTTC | CASSLARGAGSPEQYF
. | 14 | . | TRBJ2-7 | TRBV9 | TGTGCCAGCAGCCCATCACAGGGTAAGGACGAGCAGTACTTC | CASSPSQGKDEQYF
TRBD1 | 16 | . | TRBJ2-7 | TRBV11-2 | TGTGCCAGCAGCTTACTCTCGGGACAGGGGACCTACGAGCAGTACTTC | CASSLLSGQGTYEQYF
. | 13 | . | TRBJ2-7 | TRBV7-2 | TGTGCCAGCCGGTATACCGGGACAAACGAGCAGTACTTC | CASRYTGTNEQYF
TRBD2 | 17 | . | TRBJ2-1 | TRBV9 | TGTGCCAGCAGCGTAGGCCTGGCGGGAGGGCCCAGCAATGAGCAGTTCTTC | CASSVGLAGGPSNEQFF
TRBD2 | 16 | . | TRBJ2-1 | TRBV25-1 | TGTGCCAGCGGATCCCTGGGCGGGGGTTCCTACAATGAGCAGTTCTTC | CASGSLGGGSYNEQFF
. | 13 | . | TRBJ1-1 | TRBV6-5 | TGTGCCAGCAGTTACTTCTCCAGGGCTGAAGCTTTCTTT | CASSYFSRAEAFF
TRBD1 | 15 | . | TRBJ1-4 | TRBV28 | TGTGCCAGCAGGTTTGACAGGGGAGGGAGTGAAAAACTGTTTTTT | CASRFDRGGSEKLFF
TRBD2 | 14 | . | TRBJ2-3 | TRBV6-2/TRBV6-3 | TGTGCCAGCAGCAGGGGACTAGGACTAGATACGCAGTATTTT | CASSRGLGLDTQYF
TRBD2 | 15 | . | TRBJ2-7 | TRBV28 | TGTGCCAGCAGTTTACCCACTAGCGGGAGTTTCGAGCAGTACTTC | CASSLPTSGSFEQYF
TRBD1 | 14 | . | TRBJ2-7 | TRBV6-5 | TGTGCCAGCACCCGACAGGGTCTACCCTACGAGCAGTACTTC | CASTRQGLPYEQYF
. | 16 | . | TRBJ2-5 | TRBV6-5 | TGTGCCAGCAGTTACAGGTCGGCAGGCGGAGGCCAGACCCAGTACTTC | CASSYRSAGGGQTQYF
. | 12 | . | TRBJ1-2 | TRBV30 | TGTGCCTCTCATCAGGGATTCGATGGCTACACCTTC | CASHQGFDGYTF
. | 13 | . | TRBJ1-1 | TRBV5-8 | TGTGCCAGCAGCGCTCAGGGTTGGACTGAAGCTTTCTTT | CASSAQGWTEAFF
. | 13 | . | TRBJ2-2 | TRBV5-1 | TGCGCCAGCAGCTTGGATTGGCAGGTTAAGCTGTTTTTT | CASSLDWQVKLFF
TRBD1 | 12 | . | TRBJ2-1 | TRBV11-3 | TGTGCATCGGGACAGGGGGACAATGAGCAGTTCTTC | CASGQGDNEQFF
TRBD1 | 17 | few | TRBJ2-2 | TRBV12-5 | TGTGCTAGTGGTTTGGTTTATCCCCAGGGGGTAGGCGGGGAGCTGTTTTTT | CASGLVYPQGVGGELFF
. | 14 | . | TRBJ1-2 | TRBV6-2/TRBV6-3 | TGTGCCAGCAGTTACTCGAATCCGAGGCATGGCTACACCTTC | CASSYSNPRHGYTF
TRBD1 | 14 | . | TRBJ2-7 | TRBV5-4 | TGTGCCAGCAGCCGGACAGGGGGCGACTACGAGCAGTACTTC | CASSRTGGDYEQYF
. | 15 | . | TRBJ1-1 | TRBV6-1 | TGTGCCAGCAGTGAAGTCGGCAGGGTAAACACTGAAGCTTTCTTT | CASSEVGRVNTEAFF
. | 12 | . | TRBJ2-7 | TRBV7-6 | TGTGCCAGCAGCTTAGGGGGCCACGAGCAGTACTTC | CASSLGGHEQYF
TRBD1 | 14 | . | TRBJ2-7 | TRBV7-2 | TGTGCCAGCAGCGCCAAGACAGGGGTACTGTCTCGGTACTTC | CASSAKTGVLSRYF
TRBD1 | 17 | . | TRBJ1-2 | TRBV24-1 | TGTGCCACCAGTGACCAACGACAGGGAACTCCTAACTATGGCTACACCTTC | CATSDQRQGTPNYGYTF
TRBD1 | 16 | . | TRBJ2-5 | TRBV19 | TGTGCCAGTAGTACAGAGACAGGGCGGGTCGAAGAGACCCAGTACTTC | CASSTETGRVEETQYF
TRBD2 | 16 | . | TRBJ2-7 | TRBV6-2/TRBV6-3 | TGTGCCAGCAGTTACGGCTGGACTAGCGGGACATACGAGCAGTACTTC | CASSYGWTSGTYEQYF
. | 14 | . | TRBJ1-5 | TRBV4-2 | TGTGCCAGCAGCCCACCAGGGGGCAATCAGCCCCAGCATTTT | CASSPPGGNQPQHF
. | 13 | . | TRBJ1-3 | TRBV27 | TGTGCCAGCAGACCTACAGGCGGAAACACCATATATTTT | CASRPTGGNTIYF
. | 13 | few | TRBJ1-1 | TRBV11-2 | TGTGCCAGCAGCTTCAACAGGGATGATGAAGCTTTCTTT | CASSFNRDDEAFF
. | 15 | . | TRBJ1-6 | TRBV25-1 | TGTGCCAGCAGTGCCCCCAAGGGGGTAGGTTCACCCCTCCACTTT | CASSAPKGVGSPLHF
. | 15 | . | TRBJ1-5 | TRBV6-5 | TGTGCCAGCAGTTACCTTCCACAGGGCGGTCAGCCCCAGCATTTT | CASSYLPQGGQPQHF
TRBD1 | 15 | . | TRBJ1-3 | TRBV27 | TGTGCCAGCAGTCCCGGGACAGGGACTGGAAACACCATATATTTT | CASSPGTGTGNTIYF
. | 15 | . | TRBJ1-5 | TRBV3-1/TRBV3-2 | TGTGCCAGCAGCCAAGAGTATGGCAGCAATCAGCCCCAGCATTTT | CASSQEYGSNQPQHF
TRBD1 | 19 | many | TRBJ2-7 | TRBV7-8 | TGTGCCAGCAGCTTAGTTAAGGCCGATGGGCCGACAGGGATGTGGGAGCAGTACTTC | CASSLVKADGPTGMWEQYF
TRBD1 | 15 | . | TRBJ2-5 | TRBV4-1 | TGCGCCAGCAGCCAAGTGGGACAGATCCAAGAGACCCAGTACTTC | CASSQVGQIQETQYF
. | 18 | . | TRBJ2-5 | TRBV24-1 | TGTGCCACCAGTGACCCCCTGACACAGGGATCGACGCAAGAGACCCAGTACTTC | CATSDPLTQGSTQETQYF
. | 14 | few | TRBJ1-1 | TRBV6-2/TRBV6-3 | TGTGCCAGCAGTTACTCACGGGGGGCCACTGAAGCTTTCTTT | CASSYSRGATEAFF
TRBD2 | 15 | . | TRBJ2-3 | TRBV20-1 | TGCAGTGCTAGTAGGACTAGCGGGAGTTTGGATACGCAGTATTTT | CSASRTSGSLDTQYF
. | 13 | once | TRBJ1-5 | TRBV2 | TGTGCCAGCCAGGACAGCCGCAATCAGCCCCAGCATTTT | CASQDSRNQPQHF
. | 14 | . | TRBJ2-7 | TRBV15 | TGTGCCACCAGCAGAGATCTAGGAAACTACGAGCAGTACTTC | CATSRDLGNYEQYF
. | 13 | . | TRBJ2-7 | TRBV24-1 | TGTGCCACTTCCTCCGACAGCTCCTACGAGCAGTACTTC | CATSSDSSYEQYF